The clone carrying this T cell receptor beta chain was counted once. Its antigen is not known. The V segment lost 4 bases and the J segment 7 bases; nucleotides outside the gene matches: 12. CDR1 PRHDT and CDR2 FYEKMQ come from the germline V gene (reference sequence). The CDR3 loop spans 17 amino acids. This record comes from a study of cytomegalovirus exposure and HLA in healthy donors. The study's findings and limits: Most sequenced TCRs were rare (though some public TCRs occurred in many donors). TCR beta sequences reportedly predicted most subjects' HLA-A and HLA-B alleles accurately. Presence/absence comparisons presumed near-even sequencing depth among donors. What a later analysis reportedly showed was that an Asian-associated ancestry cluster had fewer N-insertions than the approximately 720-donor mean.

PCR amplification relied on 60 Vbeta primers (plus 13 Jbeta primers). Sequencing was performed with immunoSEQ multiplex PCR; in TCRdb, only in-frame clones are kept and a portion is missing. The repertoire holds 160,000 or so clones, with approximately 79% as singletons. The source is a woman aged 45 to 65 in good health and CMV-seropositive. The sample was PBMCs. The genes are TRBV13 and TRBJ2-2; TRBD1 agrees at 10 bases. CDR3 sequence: CASSSTGDRGRGGELFF. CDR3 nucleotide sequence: TGTGCCAGCAGCTCCACCGGAGACAGGGGGCGCGGCGGGGAGCTGTTTTTT.